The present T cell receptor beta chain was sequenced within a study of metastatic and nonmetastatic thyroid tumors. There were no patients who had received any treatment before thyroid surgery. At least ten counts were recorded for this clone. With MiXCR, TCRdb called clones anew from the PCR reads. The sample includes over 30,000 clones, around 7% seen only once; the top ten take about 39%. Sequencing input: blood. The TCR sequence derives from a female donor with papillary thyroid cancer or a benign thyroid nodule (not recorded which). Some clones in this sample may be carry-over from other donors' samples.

In DNA form, the CDR3 reads TGTGCCAGCAGCTTAGTCGGACGGGCCTACGAGCAGTACTTC. Its protein is CASSLVGRAYEQYF. This rearrangement joins TRBV7-8 to TRBJ2-7, with D unclear. The CDR3 covers 14 residues. CDR1 is SGHVS, CDR2 FQNEAQ, per germline. V was clipped by 1 base and J by 2 bases, with 9 bases between them.